The following is a T cell receptor beta chain sequence with its context. Trimming at V came to 4 bases and at J to 2 bases, leaving 3 bases not matched to a gene. The CDR3 is 14 residues long. CDR1 and CDR2 (germline): SGHKS, YYEKEE (reference sequence). The data are from a study of glioma-infiltrating T cells after dendritic cell vaccination. The overall study: The vaccine used monocyte-derived dendritic cells pulsed overnight with autologous tumor lysate.

Clones were sequenced by immunoSEQ multiplex PCR, and TCRdb holds only the in-frame ones, with some missing. The data hold under 100,000 clones, with more than 75% observed a single time. The sequences come from blood, collected before dendritic cell vaccination. This TCR was recovered from a human donor with glioblastoma. This chain uses TRBV5-5 with TRBJ1-2; 9 nucleotides agree with TRBD1. The CDR3, as DNA: TGTGCCAGCAGCCTTGGGACAGGGAACTATGGCTACACCTTC. Its protein product is CASSLGTGNYGYTF. Supplemented by reference TRBV5-5 and TRBJ1-2, the full variable domain reads DAGVTQSPTHLIKTRGQQVTLRCSPISGHKSVSWYQQVLGQGPQFIFQYYEKEERGRGNFPDRFSARQFPNYSSELNVNALLLGDSALYLCASSLGTGNYGYTFGSGTRLTVV.